This TCR beta chain was obtained from a study of tumor-infiltrating lymphocytes in localized non-small cell lung cancer. Study at large: Tumor tissue and non-adjacent uninvolved lung came from each patient.

This clone was recorded once. Its target is not known. Study outcomes and limitations: Immunotypes IM1 and IM2 had similar TCR-derived T-cell fractions. Not all patients were TCR sequenced, owing to tissue quantity. TCRbeta sequencing showed higher T cell infiltration in tumors than uninvolved lung.

Clones were sequenced by immunoSEQ multiplex PCR, and TCRdb holds only the in-frame ones, with some missing. The table has about 11,000 clones, 86% seen once. Germline V gene data show CDR1 as SQVTM and CDR2 as ANQGSEA. The ends were cut back, 6 bases at V and 5 bases at J, with 11 bases in the middle. This CDR3 has 12 amino acids. J is TRBJ1-3 and V is TRBV29-1; no reliable D call. The sample comprised uninvolved lung tissue not adjacent to the tumor. This sequence was found in a human donor with non-small cell lung cancer. The CDR3 reads CSVRTGRNTIYF. Here the CDR3 DNA reads TGCAGCGTCCGGACGGGGAGAAACACCATATATTTT. Based on the CDR3 plus reference TRBV29-1 and TRBJ1-3, the full variable domain is SAVISQKPSRDICQRGTSLTIQCQVDSQVTMMFWYRQQPGQSLTLIATANQGSEATYESGFVIDKFPISRPNLTFSTLTVSNMSPEDSSIYLCSVRTGRNTIYFGEGSWLTVV.